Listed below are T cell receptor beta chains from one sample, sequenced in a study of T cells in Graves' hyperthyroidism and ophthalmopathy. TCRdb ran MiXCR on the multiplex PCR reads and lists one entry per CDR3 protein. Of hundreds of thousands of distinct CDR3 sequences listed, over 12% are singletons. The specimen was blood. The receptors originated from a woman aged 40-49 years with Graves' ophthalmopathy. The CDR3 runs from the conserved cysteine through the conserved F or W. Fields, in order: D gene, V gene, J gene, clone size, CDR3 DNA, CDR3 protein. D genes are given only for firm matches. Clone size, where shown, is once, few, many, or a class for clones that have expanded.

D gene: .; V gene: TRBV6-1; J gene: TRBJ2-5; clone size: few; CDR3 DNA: TGTGCCAGCAGCCTCGAGACCAGACCCCAAGAGACCCAGTACTTC; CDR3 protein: CASSLETRPQETQYF
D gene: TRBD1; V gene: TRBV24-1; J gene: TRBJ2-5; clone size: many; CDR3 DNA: TGTGCCACCAGCTCCCCCTCCGGGACAGGGAACCAAGAGACCCAGTACTTC; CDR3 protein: CATSSPSGTGNQETQYF
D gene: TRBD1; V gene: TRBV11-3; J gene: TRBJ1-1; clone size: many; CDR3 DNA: TGTGCCAGCAGCTCGGGCGGGACAGTCACTGAAGCTTTCTTT; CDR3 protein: CASSSGGTVTEAFF
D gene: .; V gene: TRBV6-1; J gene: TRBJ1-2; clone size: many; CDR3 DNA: TGTGCCAGCACCCCGGGAATGCAAAGAGGCTACACCTTC; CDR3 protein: CASTPGMQRGYTF
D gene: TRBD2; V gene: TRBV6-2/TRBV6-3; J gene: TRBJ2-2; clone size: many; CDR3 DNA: TGTGCCAGCAGCCGCCGCCTAGCGGGAGAAAACACCGGGGAGCTGTTTTTT; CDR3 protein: CASSRRLAGENTGELFF
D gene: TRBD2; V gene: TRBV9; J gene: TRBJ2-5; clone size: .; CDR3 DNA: TGTGCCAGCAGCGTAGATAGCGGGTTCCAAGAGACCCAGTGCTTC; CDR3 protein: CASSVDSGFQETQCF
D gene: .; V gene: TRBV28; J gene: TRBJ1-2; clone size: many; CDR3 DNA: TGTGCCAGCAGAAGGGACTCGTACTATGGCTACACCTTC; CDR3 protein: CASRRDSYYGYTF
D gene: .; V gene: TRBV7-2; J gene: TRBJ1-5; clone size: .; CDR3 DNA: TGTGCCAGCAGCTTAGGAGTACCAAGCAATCAGCCCCAGCATTTT; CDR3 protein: CASSLGVPSNQPQHF
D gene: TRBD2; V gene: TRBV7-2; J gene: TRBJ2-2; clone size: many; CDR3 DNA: TGTGCCAGCAGCGCCCGACTAGCGGGGACCGGGGAGCTGTTTTTT; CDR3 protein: CASSARLAGTGELFF
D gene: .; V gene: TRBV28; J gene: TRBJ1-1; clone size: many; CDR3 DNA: TGTGCCAGCGCCCCGGGACCCCGGAACACTGAAGCTTTCTTT; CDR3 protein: CASAPGPRNTEAFF
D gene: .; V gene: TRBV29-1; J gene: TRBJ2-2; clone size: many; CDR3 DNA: TGCAGCGTCCAAGGCACCAGCCGTGAGCTGTTTTTT; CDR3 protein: CSVQGTSRELFF
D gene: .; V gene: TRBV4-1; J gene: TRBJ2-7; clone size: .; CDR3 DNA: TGCGCCAGCAGCCATGGGACGGGATCCTACGAGCAGTACTTC; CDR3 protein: CASSHGTGSYEQYF
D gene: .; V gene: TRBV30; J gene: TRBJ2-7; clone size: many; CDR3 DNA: TGTGCCTGGGAGGCGAGGGTCGGCGAGCAGTACTTC; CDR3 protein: CAWEARVGEQYF
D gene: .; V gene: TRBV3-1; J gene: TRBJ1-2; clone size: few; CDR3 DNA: TGTGCCAGCAGCCAAACAGCTTATGGGCCCATACTACATGGCTACACCTTC; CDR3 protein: CASSQTAYGPILHGYTF
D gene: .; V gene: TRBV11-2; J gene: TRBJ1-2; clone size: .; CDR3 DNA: TGTGCCAGCAGCGAGCGGGACTCCCCCCTTGTTGGCTATGGCTACACCTTC; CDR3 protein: CASSERDSPLVGYGYTF
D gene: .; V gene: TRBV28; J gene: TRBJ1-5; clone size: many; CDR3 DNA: TGTGCTAGCTCCGCACGTGGCAATCAGCCCCAGCATTTT; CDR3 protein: CASSARGNQPQHF
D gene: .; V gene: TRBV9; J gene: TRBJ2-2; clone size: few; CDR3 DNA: TGTGCCAGCAGCGTGCAAGGGTCCACCGGGGAGCTGTTTTTT; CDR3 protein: CASSVQGSTGELFF
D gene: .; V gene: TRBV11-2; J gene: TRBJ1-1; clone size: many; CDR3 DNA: TGTGCCAGCAGCTTTACCAGGGGTTCCACTGAAGCTTTCTTT; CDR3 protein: CASSFTRGSTEAFF
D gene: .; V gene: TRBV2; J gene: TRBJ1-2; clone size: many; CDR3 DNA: TGTGCCAGCAGTTTACAGGGTACCTATGGCTACACCTTC; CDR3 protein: CASSLQGTYGYTF
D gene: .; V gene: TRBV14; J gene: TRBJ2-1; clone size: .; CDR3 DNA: TGTGCCAGCAGCCCCTTCGGACTGATGGGGGACAATGAGCAGTTCTTC; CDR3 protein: CASSPFGLMGDNEQFF
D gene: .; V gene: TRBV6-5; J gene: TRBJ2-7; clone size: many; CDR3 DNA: TGTGCCAGCAGTCCCCCGGACGTATACGAGCAGTACTTC; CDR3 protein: CASSPPDVYEQYF
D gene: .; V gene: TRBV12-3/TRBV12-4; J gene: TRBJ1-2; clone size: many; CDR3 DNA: TGTGCCAGCAGCTCCGGCCGGGACTATGGCTACACCTTC; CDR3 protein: CASSSGRDYGYTF
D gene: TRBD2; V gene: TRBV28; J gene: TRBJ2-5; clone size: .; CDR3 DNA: TGTGCCAGCAGTCCCGACCTCGGGGGGGAAAAGACCCAGTACTTC; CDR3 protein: CASSPDLGGEKTQYF
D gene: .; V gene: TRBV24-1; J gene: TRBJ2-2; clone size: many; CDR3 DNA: TGTGCCACCAGTGATTTTTTGGGTTCCGGGGAGCTGTTTTTT; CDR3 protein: CATSDFLGSGELFF
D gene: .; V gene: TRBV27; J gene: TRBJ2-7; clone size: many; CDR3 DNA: TGTGCCAGCAGTTTAAACGGGGCCTACGAGCAGTACTTC; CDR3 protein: CASSLNGAYEQYF
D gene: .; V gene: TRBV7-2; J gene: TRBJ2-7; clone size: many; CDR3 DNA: TGTGCCAGCAGCTTAGTTCCGGGGGTGTCCTACGAGCAGTACTTC; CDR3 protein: CASSLVPGVSYEQYF
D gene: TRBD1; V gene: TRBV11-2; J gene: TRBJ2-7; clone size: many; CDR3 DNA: TGTGCCAGCAGCCACACAGGGACAGGGAGGGGAGAGCAGTACTTC; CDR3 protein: CASSHTGTGRGEQYF
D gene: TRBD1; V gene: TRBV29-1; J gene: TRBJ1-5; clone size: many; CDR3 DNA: TGCAGCGTTGTGACAGGGTGGGACCAGCCCCAGCATTTT; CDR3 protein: CSVVTGWDQPQHF
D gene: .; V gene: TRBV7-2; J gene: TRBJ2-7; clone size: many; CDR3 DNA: TGTGCCAGCAGCCCAGGTCAGCATGCCTACGAGCAGTACTTC; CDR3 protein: CASSPGQHAYEQYF
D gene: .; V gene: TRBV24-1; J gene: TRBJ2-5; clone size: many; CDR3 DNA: TGTGCCACCAGTGACCCAGGGCAAGAGACCCAGTACTTC; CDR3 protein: CATSDPGQETQYF
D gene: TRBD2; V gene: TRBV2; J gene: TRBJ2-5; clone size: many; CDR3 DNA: TGTGCCAGCAGTGAAGGTCCTTGGACTAGGAGCCAAGAGACCCAGTACTTC; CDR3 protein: CASSEGPWTRSQETQYF
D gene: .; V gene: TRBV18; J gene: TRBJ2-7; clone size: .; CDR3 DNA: TGTGCCAGCTCACCAAGACACGGGACCTACGAGCAGTACTTC; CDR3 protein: CASSPRHGTYEQYF
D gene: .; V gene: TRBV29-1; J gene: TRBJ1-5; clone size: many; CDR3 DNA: TGCAGCGTTGATAAGGCTAAGCCCCAGCATTTT; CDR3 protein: CSVDKAKPQHF
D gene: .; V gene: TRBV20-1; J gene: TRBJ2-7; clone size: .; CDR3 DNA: TGCAGTGCCAGGGGAAGGACTGCAAGCTCCTACGAGCAGTACTTC; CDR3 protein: CSARGRTASSYEQYF
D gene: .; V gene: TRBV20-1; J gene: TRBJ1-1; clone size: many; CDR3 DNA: TGCAGTGCTACGAGGGGGGGAGGTAACACTGAAGCTTTCTTT; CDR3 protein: CSATRGGGNTEAFF
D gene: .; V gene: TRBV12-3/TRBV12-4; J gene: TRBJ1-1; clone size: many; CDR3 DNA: TGTGCCAGCAGCCCCGCGGCGAACACTGAAGCTTTCTTT; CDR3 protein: CASSPAANTEAFF